This TCR beta chain was sequenced in a study of PD-1 blockade in mismatch repair-deficient tumors. There are 17 residues in the CDR3. The V gene's germline CDR1 is MGHRA and CDR2 YSYEKL. V shed 0 bases, J shed 0 bases, and the junction held 4 bases outside the gene matches. This clone has a handful of counts. Its specificity is not known. Study-wide results and limits: After pembrolizumab, tumor-resident clones rose rapidly, then generally contracted before radiologic responses.

Assay used: immunoSEQ multiplex PCR; TCRdb lists only in-frame clones, some missing. There are about 34,000 clones in the sample; about 85% occur only once, and more than 3% lies in the top ten. V is TRBV4-1 and J is TRBJ2-7; 11 nucleotides line up with TRBD2. The sample was PBMCs, taken less than 7 weeks after starting pembrolizumab. The sequence was collected from an adult with mismatch repair-deficient cancer. DNA of the CDR3: TGCGCCAGCAGCCAAGATCAGCTAGCGGGAGGCTCCTACGAGCAGTACTTC. Its translation: CASSQDQLAGGSYEQYF.